This T cell receptor beta chain was sequenced for a study of Ad26.COV2.S vaccination and SARS-CoV-2 variants. The treatment denotes: some 20 received Ad26.COV2.S at low or high dose, single or two shots; about five received placebo; per-sample allocation not given. Each sample was drawn 63 days after the first injection (of vaccine or placebo). An adult aged 18-55 years in Boston served as the donor. This clone has just one count. Its antigen is not identified. Study-wide findings and caveats: Spike-specific TCR breadth ran higher among vaccine recipients than placebo recipients. There was reportedly substantial breadth in spike-specific CD8+ and CD4+ T cell responses after vaccination.

Germline lookup yields CDR1 SGHRS and CDR2 YFSETQ. The V gene end was trimmed by 4 bases and the J gene end by 4 bases; junction bases not matched to a gene: 6. The CDR3 length is 14 residues. This table comes from immunoSEQ multiplex PCR, and its TCRdb copy is limited to in-frame clones, with some not included. Here the sample spans about 320,000 clones, 70% to 90% being singletons. V gene TRBV5-1 combines with J gene TRBJ2-7; 9 bases line up with TRBD2. This receptor was obtained from a person between 18 and 65 years old who received the Ad26.COV2.S COVID-19 vaccine or a placebo. The material was peripheral blood, obtained in a trial of Ad26.COV2.S vaccine versus placebo. The CDR3 nucleotides read TGCGCCAGCAGCGTGGGACTAGCTGATTACGAGCAGTACTTC. Protein product: CASSVGLADYEQYF. Together with reference TRBV5-1 and TRBJ2-7, the CDR3 gives the full variable domain: KAGVTQTPRYLIKTRGQQVTLSCSPISGHRSVSWYQQTPGQGLQFLFEYFSETQRNKGNFPGRFSGRQFSNSRSEMNVSTLELGDSALYLCASSVGLADYEQYFGPGTRLTVT.